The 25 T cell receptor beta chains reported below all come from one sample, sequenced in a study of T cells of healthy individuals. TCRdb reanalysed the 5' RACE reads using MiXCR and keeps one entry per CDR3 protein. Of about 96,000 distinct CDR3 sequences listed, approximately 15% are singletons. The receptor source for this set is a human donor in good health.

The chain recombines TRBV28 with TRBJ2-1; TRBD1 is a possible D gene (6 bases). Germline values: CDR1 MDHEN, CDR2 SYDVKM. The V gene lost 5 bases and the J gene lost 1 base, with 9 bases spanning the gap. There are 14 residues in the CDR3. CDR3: CASSPGQSYNEQFF. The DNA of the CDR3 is TGTGCCAGCAGTCCTGGACAGTCCTACAATGAGCAGTTCTTC.

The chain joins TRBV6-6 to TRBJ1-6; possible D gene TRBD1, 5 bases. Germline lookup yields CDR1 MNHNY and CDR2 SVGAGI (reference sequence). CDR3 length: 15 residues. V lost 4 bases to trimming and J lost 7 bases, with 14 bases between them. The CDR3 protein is CASSCSRGTNSPLHF. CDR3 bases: TGTGCCAGCAGTTGCTCGAGAGGGACCAATTCACCCCTCCACTTT.

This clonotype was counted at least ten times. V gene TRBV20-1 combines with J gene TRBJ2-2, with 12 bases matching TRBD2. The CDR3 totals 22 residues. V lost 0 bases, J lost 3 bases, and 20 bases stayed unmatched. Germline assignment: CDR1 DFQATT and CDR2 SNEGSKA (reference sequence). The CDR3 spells CSARDRPRSVTSGSRYTGELFF. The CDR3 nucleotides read TGCAGTGCTAGAGATAGGCCTAGGTCGGTGACTAGCGGGAGTAGGTACACCGGGGAGCTGTTTTTT.

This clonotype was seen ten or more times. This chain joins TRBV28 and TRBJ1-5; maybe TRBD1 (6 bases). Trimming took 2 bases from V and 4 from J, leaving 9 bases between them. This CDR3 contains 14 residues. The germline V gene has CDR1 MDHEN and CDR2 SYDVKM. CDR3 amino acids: CASSLGGLNQPQHF. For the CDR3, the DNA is TGTGCCAGCAGTTTAGGGGGGCTAAATCAGCCCCAGCATTTT.

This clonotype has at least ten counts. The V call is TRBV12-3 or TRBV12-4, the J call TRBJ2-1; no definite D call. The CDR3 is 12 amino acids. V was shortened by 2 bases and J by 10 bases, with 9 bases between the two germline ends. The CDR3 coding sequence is TGTGCCAGCAGTTTAAATTCTAGGGAGCAGTTCTTC. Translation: CASSLNSREQFF.

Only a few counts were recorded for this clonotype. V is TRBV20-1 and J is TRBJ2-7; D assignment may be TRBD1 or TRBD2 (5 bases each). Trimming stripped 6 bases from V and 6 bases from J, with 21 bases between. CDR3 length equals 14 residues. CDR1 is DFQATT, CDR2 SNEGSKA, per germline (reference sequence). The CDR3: CSAINRDPSIEQYF. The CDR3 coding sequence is TGCAGTGCGATAAACCGGGACCCCTCGATCGAGCAGTACTTC.

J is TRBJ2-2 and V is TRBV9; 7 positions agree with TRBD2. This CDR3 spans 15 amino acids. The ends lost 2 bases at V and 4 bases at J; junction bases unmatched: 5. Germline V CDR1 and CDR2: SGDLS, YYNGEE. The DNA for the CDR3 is TGTGCCAGCAGCGTGGGCGGGAGTGTCACCGGGGAGCTGTTTTTT. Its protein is CASSVGGSVTGELFF.

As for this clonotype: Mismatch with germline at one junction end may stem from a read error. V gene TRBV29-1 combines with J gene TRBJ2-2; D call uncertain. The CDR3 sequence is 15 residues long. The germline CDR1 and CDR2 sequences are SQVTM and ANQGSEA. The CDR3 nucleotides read TGCAGCGGTGAAGATTATCATGAGAACACCGGGGAGCTGTTTTTT. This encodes CSGEDYHENTGELFF.

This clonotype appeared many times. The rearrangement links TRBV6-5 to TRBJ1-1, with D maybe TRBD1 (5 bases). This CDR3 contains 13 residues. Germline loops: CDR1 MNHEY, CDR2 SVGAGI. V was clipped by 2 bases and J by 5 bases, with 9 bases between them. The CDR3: CASSYIRGTEAFF. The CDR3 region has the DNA TGTGCCAGCAGTTACATTCGGGGGACTGAAGCTTTCTTT.

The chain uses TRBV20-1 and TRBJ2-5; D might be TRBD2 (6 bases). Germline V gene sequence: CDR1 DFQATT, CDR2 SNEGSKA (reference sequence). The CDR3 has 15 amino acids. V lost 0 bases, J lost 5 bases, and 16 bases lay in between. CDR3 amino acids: CSAREGRGPPETQYF. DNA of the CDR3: TGCAGTGCTAGAGAGGGGCGGGGCCCGCCCGAGACCCAGTACTTC.

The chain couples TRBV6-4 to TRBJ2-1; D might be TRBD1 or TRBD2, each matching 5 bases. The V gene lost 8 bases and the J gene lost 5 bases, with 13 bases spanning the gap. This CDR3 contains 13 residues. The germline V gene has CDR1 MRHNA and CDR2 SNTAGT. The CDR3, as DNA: TGTGCCAGCGGGGGTGAAGCCCACAATGAGCAGTTCTTC. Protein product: CASGGEAHNEQFF.

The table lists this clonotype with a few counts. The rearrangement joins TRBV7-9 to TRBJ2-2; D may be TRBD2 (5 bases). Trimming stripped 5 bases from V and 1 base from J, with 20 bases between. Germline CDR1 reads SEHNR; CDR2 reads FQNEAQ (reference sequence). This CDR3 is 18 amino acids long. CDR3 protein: CASSRRQWGTLNTGELFF. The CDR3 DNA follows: TGTGCCAGCAGCCGGAGGCAGTGGGGTACCCTGAACACCGGGGAGCTGTTTTTT. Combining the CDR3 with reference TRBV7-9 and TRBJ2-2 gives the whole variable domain DTGVSQNPRHKITKRGQNVTFRCDPISEHNRLYWYRQTLGQGPEFLTYFQNEAQLEKSRLLSDRFSAERPKGSFSTLEIQRTEQGDSAMYLCASSRRQWGTLNTGELFFGEGSRLTVL.

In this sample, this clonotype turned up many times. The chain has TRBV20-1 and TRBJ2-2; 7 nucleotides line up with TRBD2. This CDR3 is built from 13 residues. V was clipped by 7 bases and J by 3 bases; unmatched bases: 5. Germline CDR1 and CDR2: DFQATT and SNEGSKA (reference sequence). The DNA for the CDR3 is TGCAGTGGAGGGAGGGCGGACACCGGGGAGCTGTTTTTT. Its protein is CSGGRADTGELFF.

The CDR3 loop reads CASSPLGPPYNEQFF. The CDR3, as DNA: TGTGCCAGCAGCCCGCTCGGCCCCCCCTACAATGAGCAGTTCTTC. The V and J genes are TRBV7-1 and TRBJ2-1; D unresolved. TRBV7-1 is treated as an ORF (open reading frame) with a function not yet certain. CDR3 size: 15 residues. V was cut by 5 bases and J by 2 bases, with 13 bases left in between.

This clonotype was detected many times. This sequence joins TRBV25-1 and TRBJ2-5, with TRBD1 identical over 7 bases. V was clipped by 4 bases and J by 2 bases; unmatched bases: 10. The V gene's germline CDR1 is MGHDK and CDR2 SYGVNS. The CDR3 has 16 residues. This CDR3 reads CASSATDREVQETQYF. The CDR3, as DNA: TGTGCCAGCAGTGCCACCGACAGGGAAGTTCAAGAGACCCAGTACTTC.

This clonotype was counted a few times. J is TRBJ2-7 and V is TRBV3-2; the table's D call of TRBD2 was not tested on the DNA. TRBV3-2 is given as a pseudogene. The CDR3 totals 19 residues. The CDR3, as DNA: TGTGCCAGCAGCCAAGAAGGGAGGACTAGCGGGGGAAAGTCCTACGAGCAGTACTTC. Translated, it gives CASSQEGRTSGGKSYEQYF.

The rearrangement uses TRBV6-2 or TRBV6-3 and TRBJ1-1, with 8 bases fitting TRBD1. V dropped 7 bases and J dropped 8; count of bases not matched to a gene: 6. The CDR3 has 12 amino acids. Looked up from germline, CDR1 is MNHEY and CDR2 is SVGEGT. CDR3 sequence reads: CASTPRTGEAFF. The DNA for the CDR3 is TGTGCCAGCACCCCCCGGACAGGGGAAGCTTTCTTT.

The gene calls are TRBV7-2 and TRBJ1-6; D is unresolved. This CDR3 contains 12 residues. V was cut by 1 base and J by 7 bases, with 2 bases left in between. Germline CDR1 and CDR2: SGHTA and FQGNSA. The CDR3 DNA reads TGTGCCAGCAGCTTAGTCAATTCACCCCTCCACTTT. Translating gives CASSLVNSPLHF.

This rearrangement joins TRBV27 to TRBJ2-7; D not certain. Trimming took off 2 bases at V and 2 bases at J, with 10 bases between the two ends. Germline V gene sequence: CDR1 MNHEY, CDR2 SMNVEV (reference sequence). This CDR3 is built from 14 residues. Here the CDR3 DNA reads TGTGCCAGCAGTTTAAAGCCGGGCGCCTACGAGCAGTACTTC. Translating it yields CASSLKPGAYEQYF.

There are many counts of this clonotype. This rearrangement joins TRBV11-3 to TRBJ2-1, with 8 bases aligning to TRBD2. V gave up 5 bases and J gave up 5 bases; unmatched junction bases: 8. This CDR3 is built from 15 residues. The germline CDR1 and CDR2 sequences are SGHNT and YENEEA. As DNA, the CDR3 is TGTGCCAGCAGCCTGATAGCGGGGAAAAACAATGAGCAGTTCTTC. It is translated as CASSLIAGKNNEQFF.

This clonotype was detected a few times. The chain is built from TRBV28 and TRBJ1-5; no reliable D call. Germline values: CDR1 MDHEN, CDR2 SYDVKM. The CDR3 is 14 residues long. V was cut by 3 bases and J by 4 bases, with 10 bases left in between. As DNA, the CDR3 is TGTGCCAGCAGTTTCCAGTCAGGTAATCAGCCCCAGCATTTT. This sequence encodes CASSFQSGNQPQHF.

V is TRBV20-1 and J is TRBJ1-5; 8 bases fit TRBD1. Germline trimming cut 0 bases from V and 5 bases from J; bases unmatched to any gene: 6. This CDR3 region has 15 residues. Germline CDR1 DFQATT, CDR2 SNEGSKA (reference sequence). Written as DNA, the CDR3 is TGCAGTGCTAGAGATCCAGGGGGCGTCTATCAGCCCCAGCATTTT. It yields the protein CSARDPGGVYQPQHF.

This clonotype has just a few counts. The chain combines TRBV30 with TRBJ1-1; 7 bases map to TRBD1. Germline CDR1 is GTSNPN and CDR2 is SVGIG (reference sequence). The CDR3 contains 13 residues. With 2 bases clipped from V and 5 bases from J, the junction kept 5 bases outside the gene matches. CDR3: CAWSLTGSTEAFF. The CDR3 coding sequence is TGTGCCTGGAGTCTGACAGGGTCGACTGAAGCTTTCTTT.

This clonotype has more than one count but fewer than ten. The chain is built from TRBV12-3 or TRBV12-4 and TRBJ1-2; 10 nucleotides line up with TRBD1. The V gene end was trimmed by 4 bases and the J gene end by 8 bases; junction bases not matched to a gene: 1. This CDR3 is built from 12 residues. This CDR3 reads CASSSTGGGYTF. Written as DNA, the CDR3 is TGTGCCAGCAGTTCGACAGGGGGCGGCTACACCTTC.

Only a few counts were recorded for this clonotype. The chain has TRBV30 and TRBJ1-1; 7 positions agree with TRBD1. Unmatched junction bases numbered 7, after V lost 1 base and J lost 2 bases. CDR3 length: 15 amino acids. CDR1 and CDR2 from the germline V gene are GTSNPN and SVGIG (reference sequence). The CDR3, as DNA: TGTGCCTGGAGTGGGACAGGCCGCCTAAACACTGAAGCTTTCTTT. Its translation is CAWSGTGRLNTEAFF.